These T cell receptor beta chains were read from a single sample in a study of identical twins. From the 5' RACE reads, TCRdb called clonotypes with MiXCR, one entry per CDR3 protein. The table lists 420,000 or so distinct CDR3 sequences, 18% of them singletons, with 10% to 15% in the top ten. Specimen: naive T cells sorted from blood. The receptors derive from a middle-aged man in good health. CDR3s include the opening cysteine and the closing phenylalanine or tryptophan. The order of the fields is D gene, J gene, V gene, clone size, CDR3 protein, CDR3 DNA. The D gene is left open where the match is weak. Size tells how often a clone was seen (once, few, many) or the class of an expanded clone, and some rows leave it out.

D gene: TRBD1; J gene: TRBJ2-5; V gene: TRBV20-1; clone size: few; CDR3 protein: CSAERDRGSQETQYF; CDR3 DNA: TGCAGTGCCGAAAGGGACAGGGGAAGCCAAGAGACCCAGTACTTC
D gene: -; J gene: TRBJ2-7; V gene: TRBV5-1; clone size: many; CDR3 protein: CASSLKSSTYEQYF; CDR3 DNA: TGCGCCAGCAGCTTGAAATCTTCAACCTACGAGCAGTACTTC
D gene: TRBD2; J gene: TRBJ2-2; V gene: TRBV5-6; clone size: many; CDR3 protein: CASSLNLAAHTGELFF; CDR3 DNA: TGTGCCAGCAGCTTGAATCTAGCGGCGCACACCGGGGAGCTGTTTTTT
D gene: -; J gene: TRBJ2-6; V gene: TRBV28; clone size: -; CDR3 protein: CASSLSSLPVVLTF; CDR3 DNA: TGTGCCAGCAGTTTATCGTCGCTGCCTGTCGTCCTGACTTTC
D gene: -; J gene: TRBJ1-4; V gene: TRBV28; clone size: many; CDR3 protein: CASSFLKRSNEKLFF; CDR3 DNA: TGTGCCAGCAGTTTCCTCAAAAGGAGTAATGAAAAACTGTTTTTT
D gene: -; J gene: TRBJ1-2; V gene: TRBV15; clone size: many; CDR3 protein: CATSRGGSYGYTF; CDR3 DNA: TGTGCCACCAGCAGAGGGGGATCCTATGGCTACACCTTC
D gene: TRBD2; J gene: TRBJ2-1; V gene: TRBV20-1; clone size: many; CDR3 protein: CSALGLARATRNEQFF; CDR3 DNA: TGCAGTGCTTTGGGACTAGCTCGGGCTACGCGCAATGAGCAGTTCTTC
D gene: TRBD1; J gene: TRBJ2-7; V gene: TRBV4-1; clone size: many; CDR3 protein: CASSQDGQGASEQYF; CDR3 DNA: TGCGCCAGCAGCCAAGATGGTCAGGGGGCGAGCGAGCAGTACTTC
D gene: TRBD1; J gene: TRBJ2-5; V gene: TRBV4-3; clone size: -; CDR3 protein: CASSHDEGTGKVTQYF; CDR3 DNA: TGCGCCAGCAGCCACGATGAAGGGACAGGGAAAGTGACCCAGTACTTC
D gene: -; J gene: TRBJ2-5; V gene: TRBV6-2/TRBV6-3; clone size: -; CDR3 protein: CASRGRRESQYF; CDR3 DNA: TGTGCCAGCAGAGGGAGACGGGAGTCCCAGTACTTC
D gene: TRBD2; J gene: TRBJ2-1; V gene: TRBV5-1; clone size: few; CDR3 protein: CASSGGGQSSYNEQFF; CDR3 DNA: TGCGCCAGCAGCGGCGGGGGGCAAAGCTCCTACAATGAGCAGTTCTTC
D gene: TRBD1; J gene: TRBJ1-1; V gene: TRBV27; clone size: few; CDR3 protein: CASSKRTGGNTEAFF; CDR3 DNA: TGTGCCAGCAGTAAACGGACAGGGGGAAACACTGAAGCTTTCTTT
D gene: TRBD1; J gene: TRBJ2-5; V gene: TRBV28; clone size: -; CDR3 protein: CASSPSRGLGALYQETQYF; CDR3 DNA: TGTGCCAGCAGTCCCAGCAGGGGGTTAGGTGCGCTGTACCAAGAGACCCAGTACTTC
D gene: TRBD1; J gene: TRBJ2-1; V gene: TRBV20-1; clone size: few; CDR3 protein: CSARARGSERQGYEQFF; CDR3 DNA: TGCAGTGCTAGAGCCAGGGGGTCTGAGAGACAGGGCTATGAGCAGTTCTTC
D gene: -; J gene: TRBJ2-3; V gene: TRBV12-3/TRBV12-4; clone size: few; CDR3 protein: CASSLGRIGTDTQYF; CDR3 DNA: TGTGCCAGCAGTTTAGGCAGGATCGGAACAGATACGCAGTATTTT
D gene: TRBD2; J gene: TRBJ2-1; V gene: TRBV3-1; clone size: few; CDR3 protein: CASSQDWLAGGRGEQFF; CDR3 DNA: TGTGCCAGCAGCCAAGATTGGCTAGCGGGAGGCCGGGGTGAGCAGTTCTTC
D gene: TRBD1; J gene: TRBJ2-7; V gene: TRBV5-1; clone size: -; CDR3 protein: CASSLNLRTGENYEQYF; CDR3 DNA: TGCGCCAGCAGCTTGAACCTTAGGACAGGGGAGAACTACGAGCAGTACTTC
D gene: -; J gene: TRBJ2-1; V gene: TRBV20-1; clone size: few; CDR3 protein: CSARVPTNYNEQFF; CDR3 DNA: TGCAGTGCTAGAGTCCCGACCAACTACAATGAGCAGTTCTTC
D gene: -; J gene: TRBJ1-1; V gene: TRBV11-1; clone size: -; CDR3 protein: CASSLRYSSNTEAFF; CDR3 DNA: TGTGCCAGCAGCTTAAGGTACAGCTCAAACACTGAAGCTTTCTTT
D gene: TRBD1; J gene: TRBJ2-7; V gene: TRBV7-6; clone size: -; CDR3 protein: CASSLGTGVHEQYF; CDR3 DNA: TGTGCCAGCAGCTTAGGGACAGGGGTACACGAGCAGTACTTC
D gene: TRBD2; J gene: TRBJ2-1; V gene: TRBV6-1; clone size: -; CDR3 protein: CASSGLAGPGEQFF; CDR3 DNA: TGTGCCAGCAGCGGACTAGCGGGGCCAGGGGAGCAGTTCTTC
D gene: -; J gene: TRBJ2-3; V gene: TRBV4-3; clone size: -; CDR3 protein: CASSQSESTDTQYF; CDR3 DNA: TGCGCCAGCAGCCAATCGGAAAGCACAGATACGCAGTATTTT
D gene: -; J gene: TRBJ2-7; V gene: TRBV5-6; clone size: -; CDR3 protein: CASSSDMGNYEQYF; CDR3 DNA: TGTGCCAGCAGCTCAGACATGGGAAACTACGAGCAGTACTTC
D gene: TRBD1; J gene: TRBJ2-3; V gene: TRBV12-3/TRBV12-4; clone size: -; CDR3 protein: CASSFRDRLDTQYF; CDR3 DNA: TGTGCCAGCAGTTTCAGGGACAGACTAGATACGCAGTATTTT
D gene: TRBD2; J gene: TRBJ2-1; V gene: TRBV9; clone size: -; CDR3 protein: CASSVGGGGFDEQFF; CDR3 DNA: TGTGCCAGCAGCGTAGGTGGCGGGGGGTTCGATGAGCAGTTCTTC
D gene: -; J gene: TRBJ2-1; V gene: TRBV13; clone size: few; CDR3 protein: CASSPGERHEQFF; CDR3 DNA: TGTGCCAGCAGCCCGGGGGAGAGGCATGAGCAGTTCTTC
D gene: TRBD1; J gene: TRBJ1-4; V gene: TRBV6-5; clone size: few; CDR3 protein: CASSSRQGATNEKLFF; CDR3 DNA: TGTGCCAGCAGTTCCCGACAGGGGGCCACTAATGAAAAACTGTTTTTT
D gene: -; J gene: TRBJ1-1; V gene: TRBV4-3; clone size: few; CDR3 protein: CASSQDYGGTEAFF; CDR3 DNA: TGCGCCAGCAGCCAAGATTACGGCGGGACTGAAGCTTTCTTT
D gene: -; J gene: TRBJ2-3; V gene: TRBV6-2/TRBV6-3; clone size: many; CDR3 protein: CASSFRTLSTDTQYF; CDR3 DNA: TGTGCCAGCAGTTTCCGGACACTGAGCACAGATACGCAGTATTTT